The rows below give T cell receptor beta chains drawn from one sample of a study of blood T cells in healthy people across ages. One entry per CDR3 protein results from TCRdb running MiXCR on the 5' RACE reads. The sample has about 680,000 distinct CDR3 sequences, approximately 49% seen once. The sample was blood. The receptors shown here come from a woman aged 55-70 years in good health. The CDR3 runs from the conserved cysteine through the conserved F or W. A D gene is named only where the DNA matches it firmly. Size is stated for part of the rows, as once, few or many counts, or as a class when the clone is expanded.

d_call: .; j_call: TRBJ2-7; clone_size: .; v_call: TRBV5-1; cdr3_aa: CASQESTYEQYF; cdr3_nt: TGCGCCAGCCAGGAATCCACCTACGAGCAGTACTTC
d_call: .; j_call: TRBJ2-2; clone_size: .; v_call: TRBV7-3; cdr3_aa: CASSTGSGELFF; cdr3_nt: TGTGCCAGCAGCACAGGGTCCGGGGAGCTGTTTTTT
d_call: TRBD2; j_call: TRBJ2-1; clone_size: .; v_call: TRBV20-1; cdr3_aa: CSASLREGRYEQFF; cdr3_nt: TGCAGTGCTAGTTTGCGGGAGGGCAGGTACGAGCAGTTCTTC
d_call: .; j_call: TRBJ2-1; clone_size: .; v_call: TRBV2; cdr3_aa: CASKRGNYNEQFF; cdr3_nt: TGTGCCAGCAAGAGGGGGAACTACAATGAGCAGTTCTTC
d_call: .; j_call: TRBJ1-5; clone_size: once; v_call: TRBV28; cdr3_aa: CASSLWARAKRSNQPQHF; cdr3_nt: TGTGCCAGCAGTTTATGGGCCAGGGCGAAAAGAAGCAATCAGCCCCAGCATTTT
d_call: .; j_call: TRBJ2-3; clone_size: .; v_call: TRBV2; cdr3_aa: CASRGPGNTQYF; cdr3_nt: TGTGCCAGCAGGGGCCCCGGGAATACGCAGTATTTT
d_call: .; j_call: TRBJ1-4; clone_size: once; v_call: TRBV4-1; cdr3_aa: CASSQSLGGGTTNENLFF; cdr3_nt: TGCGCCAGCAGCCAGTCCTTGGGAGGGGGGACAACTAATGAAAACCTGTTTTTT
d_call: .; j_call: TRBJ1-4; clone_size: .; v_call: TRBV12-3/TRBV12-4; cdr3_aa: CASSGGSKLFF; cdr3_nt: TGTGCCAGCAGTGGGGGGAGTAAACTGTTTTTT
d_call: TRBD1; j_call: TRBJ2-6; clone_size: .; v_call: TRBV9; cdr3_aa: CASSTRQGHSGANVLTF; cdr3_nt: TGTGCCAGCAGCACCCGACAGGGCCACTCTGGGGCCAACGTCCTGACTTTC
d_call: .; j_call: TRBJ2-3; clone_size: few; v_call: TRBV5-1; cdr3_aa: CASSATTDTQYF; cdr3_nt: TGCGCCAGCAGCGCGACCACAGATACGCAGTATTTT
d_call: .; j_call: TRBJ1-5; clone_size: .; v_call: TRBV15; cdr3_aa: CATTVGNQPQHF; cdr3_nt: TGTGCCACGACAGTGGGCAATCAGCCCCAGCATTTT
d_call: TRBD1; j_call: TRBJ2-5; clone_size: once; v_call: TRBV4-2; cdr3_aa: CASSQRGGGEQYF; cdr3_nt: TGTGCCAGCAGCCAAAGAGGGGGCGGTGAGCAGTACTTC
d_call: TRBD2; j_call: TRBJ2-1; clone_size: .; v_call: TRBV7-8; cdr3_aa: CASSLETGLAGVYEQFF; cdr3_nt: TGTGCCAGCAGCTTAGAGACAGGACTAGCGGGAGTCTATGAGCAGTTCTTC
d_call: .; j_call: TRBJ2-3; clone_size: .; v_call: TRBV7-9; cdr3_aa: CASSLSRIGGFDTQYF; cdr3_nt: TGTGCCAGCAGCCTTTCTAGGATAGGCGGGTTCGATACGCAGTATTTT
d_call: .; j_call: TRBJ1-4; clone_size: .; v_call: TRBV20-1; cdr3_aa: CSARGAGWGNEKLFF; cdr3_nt: TGCAGTGCTAGGGGCGCCGGGTGGGGTAATGAAAAACTGTTTTTT
d_call: .; j_call: TRBJ2-5; clone_size: .; v_call: TRBV4-2; cdr3_aa: CASSLFSPRDSRQETQYF; cdr3_nt: TGTGCCAGCAGCCTATTTTCTCCTCGGGACTCACGGCAAGAGACCCAGTACTTC
d_call: TRBD2; j_call: TRBJ2-1; clone_size: .; v_call: TRBV27; cdr3_aa: CASSRVAGEIYNEQFF; cdr3_nt: TGTGCCAGCAGTCGGGTAGCGGGAGAAATCTATAATGAGCAGTTCTTC
d_call: TRBD1; j_call: TRBJ2-6; clone_size: few; v_call: TRBV6-5; cdr3_aa: CASSLNRGDSGANVLTF; cdr3_nt: TGTGCCAGCAGTTTAAACAGGGGAGACTCTGGGGCCAACGTCCTGACTTTC
d_call: .; j_call: TRBJ2-3; clone_size: .; v_call: TRBV12-3/TRBV12-4; cdr3_aa: CASSLRSSSGDKQYF; cdr3_nt: TGTGCCAGCAGTTTAAGGTCTTCATCGGGAGATAAGCAGTATTTT
d_call: TRBD1; j_call: TRBJ2-7; clone_size: few; v_call: TRBV29-1; cdr3_aa: CSVEGQGQGEQYF; cdr3_nt: TGCAGCGTTGAGGGACAGGGGCAGGGCGAGCAGTACTTC
d_call: TRBD1; j_call: TRBJ2-5; clone_size: once; v_call: TRBV20-1; cdr3_aa: CSASGEPGQGSETQYF; cdr3_nt: TGCAGTGCTAGTGGGGAACCGGGACAGGGGTCGGAGACCCAGTACTTC
d_call: TRBD1; j_call: TRBJ2-3; clone_size: .; v_call: TRBV3-1; cdr3_aa: CASSYVNRGEQYF; cdr3_nt: TGTGCCAGCAGCTACGTTAACAGGGGCGAGCAGTATTTT
d_call: .; j_call: TRBJ1-2; clone_size: few; v_call: TRBV29-1; cdr3_aa: CSAGHYLYGYTF; cdr3_nt: TGCAGCGCCGGACACTATCTCTATGGCTACACCTTC
d_call: .; j_call: TRBJ2-1; clone_size: .; v_call: TRBV5-6; cdr3_aa: CASSSLTSSYNEQFF; cdr3_nt: TGTGCCAGCAGCTCCCTAACGAGCTCCTACAATGAGCAGTTCTTC
d_call: TRBD2; j_call: TRBJ2-5; clone_size: .; v_call: TRBV7-3; cdr3_aa: CASSLTSGEGEQYF; cdr3_nt: TGTGCCAGCAGCTTAACGTCGGGGGAGGGAGAGCAGTACTTC
d_call: TRBD1; j_call: TRBJ2-3; clone_size: .; v_call: TRBV20-1; cdr3_aa: CSAKTGASIATDTQYF; cdr3_nt: TGCAGTGCCAAGACAGGGGCCAGCATAGCAACAGATACGCAGTATTTT
d_call: TRBD1; j_call: TRBJ1-5; clone_size: many; v_call: TRBV29-1; cdr3_aa: CSVRTGSFDNQPQHF; cdr3_nt: TGCAGCGTCAGGACAGGGTCGTTCGACAATCAGCCCCAGCATTTT
d_call: TRBD1; j_call: TRBJ2-1; clone_size: .; v_call: TRBV20-1; cdr3_aa: CSARGVGTGTNEQFF; cdr3_nt: TGCAGTGCTAGAGGTGTCGGGACAGGGACGAATGAGCAGTTCTTC
d_call: .; j_call: TRBJ2-7; clone_size: few; v_call: TRBV4-1; cdr3_aa: CASSLRTQGYEQYF; cdr3_nt: TGCGCCAGCAGCCTTCGCACTCAGGGCTACGAGCAGTACTTC
d_call: .; j_call: TRBJ2-3; clone_size: once; v_call: TRBV25-1; cdr3_aa: CASSDGPGGTDTQYF; cdr3_nt: TGTGCCAGCAGTGATGGGCCAGGGGGCACAGATACGCAGTATTTT
d_call: .; j_call: TRBJ2-3; clone_size: .; v_call: TRBV28; cdr3_aa: CASTTFSQSTDTQYF; cdr3_nt: TGTGCCAGCACCACCTTCTCGCAGTCCACAGATACGCAGTATTTT